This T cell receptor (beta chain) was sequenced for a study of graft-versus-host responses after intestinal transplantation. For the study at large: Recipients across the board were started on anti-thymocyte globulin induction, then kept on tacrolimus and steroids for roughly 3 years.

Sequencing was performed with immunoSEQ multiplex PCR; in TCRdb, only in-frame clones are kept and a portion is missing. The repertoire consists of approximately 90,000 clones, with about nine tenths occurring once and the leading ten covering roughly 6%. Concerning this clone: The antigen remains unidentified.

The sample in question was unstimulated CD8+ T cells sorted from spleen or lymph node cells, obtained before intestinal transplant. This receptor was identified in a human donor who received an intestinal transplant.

CDR3 bases: TGTGCCAGCAGTTCTAGGGTGAGGCACCTATACTCTGGAAACACCATATATTTT. It specifies CASSSRVRHLYSGNTIYF. The chain employs TRBV7-6 and TRBJ1-3, with no clear D. This CDR3 region has 18 residues. The germline V gene has CDR1 SGHVS and CDR2 FNYEAQ. V was shortened by 6 bases and J by 0 bases, with 21 bases between the two germline ends.